What follows are 7 T cell receptor beta chains derived from one specimen sequenced in a study of T-cell memory formation after mild COVID-19. TCRdb reprocessed the 5' RACE reads via MiXCR and lists one record per CDR3 protein. The sample consists of approximately 250,000 distinct CDR3 sequences, roughly 17% of them appearing once. The sample was PBMCs or a T cell subset sorted from them (not recorded which). The receptors come from a man younger than 30 who had mild COVID-19 (a few samples of this study predate the infection). Cell type and time point are not known.

This clonotype has just a few counts. V gene TRBV6-2 or TRBV6-3 combines with J gene TRBJ2-1; D perhaps matches TRBD2 (5 bases). With 6 bases removed from V and 9 bases from J, the gap between germline ends came to 15 bases. The CDR3 runs 13 residues. Germline V gene sequence: CDR1 MNHEY, CDR2 SVGEGT. CDR3 protein: CASSLGLGSEQFF. The CDR3 bases are TGTGCCAGCAGCCTGGGCTTGGGGAGTGAGCAGTTCTTC.

This clonotype was detected a few times. The chain has TRBV18 and TRBJ1-6; 8 bases are shared with TRBD1. This CDR3 has 14 amino acids. Germline CDR1 and CDR2: KGHSH and LQKENI. The V gene end was trimmed by 6 bases and the J gene end by 7 bases; junction bases not matched to a gene: 5. The CDR3 DNA sequence: TGTGCCAGCTCCCCGACAGGGGAAAATTCACCCCTCCACTTT. Encoded protein: CASSPTGENSPLHF.

Ten or more counts support this clonotype. The J gene is TRBJ1-2, the V gene TRBV7-2; TRBD1 matches 7 bases. This CDR3 spans 14 amino acids. Germline loops: CDR1 SGHTA, CDR2 FQGNSA. V gave up 2 bases and J gave up 2 bases; unmatched junction bases: 2. CDR3 in amino acids: CASSLRDRNYGYTF. The CDR3 DNA is TGTGCCAGCAGCTTAAGGGACAGAAACTATGGCTACACCTTC.

CDR3 protein: CASSPTPSANVLTF. CDR3 bases: TGTGCCAGCAGCCCGACCCCGTCGGCCAACGTCCTGACTTTC. V usage is TRBV7-9 and J usage is TRBJ2-6, with unresolved D. The CDR3 has 14 residues. Trimming took off 5 bases at V and 6 bases at J, with 11 bases between the two ends. Germline V gene lookup returns CDR1 SEHNR and CDR2 FQNEAQ (reference sequence).

This chain joins TRBV9 and TRBJ1-1; no firm D call. This CDR3 contains 13 residues. V was trimmed by 4 bases and J by 4 bases, leaving 11 bases between them. Germline V gene lookup returns CDR1 SGDLS and CDR2 YYNGEE. The CDR3 loop reads CASSKGIGTEAFF. CDR3 coding DNA: TGTGCCAGCAGCAAAGGGATTGGCACTGAAGCTTTCTTT.

This chain uses TRBV7-3 with TRBJ2-5; weak D call: TRBD2 (6 bases). Looked up from germline, CDR1 is SGHTA and CDR2 is FQGTGA. The V end was cut by 3 bases, the J end by 5 bases, with 13 bases between. This CDR3 comprises 14 residues. This CDR3 reads CASSFPGLGETQYF. CDR3 sequence (DNA): TGTGCCAGCAGCTTCCCGGGACTCGGGGAGACCCAGTACTTC. Full variable domain (remainder filled in from reference TRBV7-3 and TRBJ2-5): GAGVSQTPSNKVTEKGKYVELRCDPISGHTALYWYRQSLGQGPEFLIYFQGTGAADDSGLPNDRFFAVRPEGSVSTLKIQRTERGDSAVYLCASSFPGLGETQYFGPGTRLLVL.

This sequence joins TRBV7-2 and TRBJ2-5; 7 bases are a match to TRBD2. The CDR3 length is 15 residues. The V segment lost 1 base and the J segment 7 bases; nucleotides outside the gene matches: 9. Germline V lookup: CDR1 SGHTA, CDR2 FQGNSA. The CDR3 sequence is CASSLVQGGEGTQYF. The CDR3 bases are TGTGCCAGCAGCTTAGTGCAGGGTGGGGAGGGGACCCAGTACTTC.